Here is one T cell receptor (beta chain) with its context. No antigen is known for it. The entry originates in a study of cytomegalovirus exposure and HLA in healthy donors. Findings of the study overall: In vitro work confirmed that a few CMV-associated chains recognize CMV antigens. While the bulk of TCR sequences proved rare, some public TCRs turned up in many donors.

The germline CDR1 and CDR2 sequences are LGHNA and YSLEER. CDR3 size: 17 residues. V lost 4 bases to trimming and J lost 0 bases; unmatched junction nucleotides: 4. The donors were members of the validation cohort comprising roughly 130 subjects, separate from the roughly 650-subject first cohort. Clones were read by immunoSEQ multiplex PCR, and TCRdb kept only the in-frame ones, dropping some. Of 250,000 to 400,000 clones in the sample, 88% are singletons; the top ten hold around 0.91%. Sequenced material: PBMCs. The clonotype comes from a man younger than 45 in good health and CMV-seronegative. The chain carries TRBV4-3 and TRBJ2-3; the match to TRBD2 covers 13 bases. The CDR3 DNA is TGCGCCAGCAGCCCCCGACTAGCGGGGGGTAGCACAGATACGCAGTATTTT. Translating it yields CASSPRLAGGSTDTQYF.